This passage covers 9 T cell receptor beta chains from one sample sequenced in a study of CD8+CD57+ T cells in acquired aplastic anemia. Genomic DNA was employed as the template in profiling TCR beta VDJ and CDR3. TCRdb independently ran MiXCR on the reads; one entry per CDR3 protein. The data contain about 170,000 distinct CDR3 sequences, under 55% of them singletons. The patients chosen for sequencing had shown expansion of CD8+CD57+ cells (detected by flow cytometry). The material sequenced was sorted CD4+, CD8+, or CD8+CD57+ T cells (not recorded which) from PBMCs. Receptor source: a human donor with aplastic anemia.

Concerning this clonotype: One end of the junction fails to match germline, which may point to a read error. CDR3 coding DNA: TGTGCTAGCAGCATTAATCCGGGCACTGAAGCTTTCTTT. It translates to CASSINPGTEAFF. V and J are TRBV7-7 and TRBJ1-1; D is ambiguous. Germline CDR1 SSHAT, CDR2 FNYEAQ (reference sequence). The CDR3 length is 13 residues.

This clonotype appeared once. The chain has TRBV9 and TRBJ1-1; tentatively, D is TRBD1 (6 bases). The CDR3 runs to 12 residues. Germline values: CDR1 SGDLS, CDR2 YYNGEE. Trimming took 7 bases from V and 6 from J, leaving 13 bases between them. The DNA for the CDR3 is TGTGCCAGCGGGGGCACGATCCCTGAAGCTTTCTTT. It codes for CASGGTIPEAFF.

The chain links TRBV20-1 to TRBJ1-2; 9 bases agree with TRBD1. The junction had 8 bases not matched to a gene; V was cut back by 8 bases and J by 13 bases. The CDR3 sequence is 10 residues long. Germline V lookup: CDR1 DFQATT, CDR2 SNEGSKA (reference sequence). The CDR3 reads CSTQGQGGTF. Written as DNA, the CDR3 is TGCAGTACCCAGGGACAGGGCGGCACCTTC.

This chain links TRBV25-1 with TRBJ2-2; a weak D match, TRBD1 (6 bases). V was shortened by 4 bases and J by 4 bases, with 10 bases between the two germline ends. Germline V lookup: CDR1 MGHDK, CDR2 SYGVNS. This CDR3 spans 14 amino acids. CDR3 sequence reads: CASSAPRGTGELFF. The CDR3 DNA reads as TGTGCCAGCAGTGCCCCCAGGGGCACCGGGGAGCTGTTTTTT.

On this clonotype: A clone one base away is much larger, so this may be a read error. The chain employs TRBV5-1 and TRBJ2-5; 7 nucleotides agree with TRBD1. Per germline, CDR1 SGHRS and CDR2 YFSETQ. With 5 bases clipped from V and 4 bases from J, the junction kept 8 bases outside the gene matches. This CDR3 has 14 residues. The CDR3 sequence: CASRRDRVLETQYF. CDR3 coding DNA: TGCGCCAGCAGACGAGACAGGGTACTAGAGACCCAGTACTTC.

This clonotype was counted at least ten times. The rearrangement joins TRBV4-3 to TRBJ2-2; perhaps D is TRBD1 or TRBD2 (5 bases each). The CDR3 loop spans 16 amino acids. Germline assignment: CDR1 LGHNA and CDR2 YSLEER. The germline V and J ends were trimmed by 0 bases and 1 base, with 9 bases remaining between them. The CDR3 sequence is CASSQDLGRNTGELFF. CDR3 bases: TGCGCCAGCAGCCAAGACCTGGGACGGAACACCGGGGAGCTGTTTTTT.

Many counts were recorded for this clonotype. The chain uses TRBV5-1 and TRBJ1-2; D uncertain. The V gene's germline CDR1 is SGHRS and CDR2 YFSETQ. V dropped 4 bases and J dropped 4 bases, with 14 bases sitting between them. This CDR3 contains 14 residues. The DNA for the CDR3 is TGCGCCAGCAGCGAAACGACGGGAGTCTATGGCTACACCTTC. Protein sequence: CASSETTGVYGYTF.

The sample holds many counts of this clonotype. V is TRBV20-1 and J is TRBJ2-3; D unresolved. V was pared by 4 bases and J by 0 bases, with 11 bases between. The V gene's germline CDR1 is DFQATT and CDR2 SNEGSKA (reference sequence). The CDR3 totals 14 residues. CDR3 coding DNA: TGCAGTGCTAACAGTGGAACTAGCACAGATACGCAGTATTTT. Its protein product is CSANSGTSTDTQYF.

The CDR3 nucleotides read TGTGCCAGCGCCGGGGGCAGTAAAGCTTTCTTT. Protein: CASAGGSKAFF. The V call is TRBV25-1, the J call TRBJ1-1, with D maybe TRBD1 (6 bases). The ends were cut back, 8 bases at V and 9 bases at J, with 13 bases in the middle. The CDR3 totals 11 residues. Per germline, CDR1 MGHDK and CDR2 SYGVNS. The full variable domain, rest sourced from reference TRBV25-1 and TRBJ1-1, is EADIYQTPRYLVIGTGKKITLECSQTMGHDKMYWYQQDPGMELHLIHYSYGVNSTEKGDLSSESTVSRIRTEHFPLTLESARPSHTSQYLCASAGGSKAFFGQGTRLTVV.